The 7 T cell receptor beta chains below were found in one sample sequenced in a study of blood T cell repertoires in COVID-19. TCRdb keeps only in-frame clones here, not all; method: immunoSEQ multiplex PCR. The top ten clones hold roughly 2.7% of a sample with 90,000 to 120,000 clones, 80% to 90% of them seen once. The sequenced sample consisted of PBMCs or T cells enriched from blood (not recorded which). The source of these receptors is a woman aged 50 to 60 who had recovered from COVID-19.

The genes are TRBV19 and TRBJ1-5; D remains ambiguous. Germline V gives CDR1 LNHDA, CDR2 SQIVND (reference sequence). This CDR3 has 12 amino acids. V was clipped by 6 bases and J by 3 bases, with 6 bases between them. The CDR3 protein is CASSGYNQPQHF. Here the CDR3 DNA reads TGTGCCAGTAGCGGTTACAATCAGCCCCAGCATTTT. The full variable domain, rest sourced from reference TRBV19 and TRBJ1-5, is DGGITQSPKYLFRKEGQNVTLSCEQNLNHDAMYWYRQDPGQGLRLIYYSQIVNDFQKGDIAEGYSVSREKKESFPLTVTSAQKNPTAFYLCASSGYNQPQHFGDGTRLSIL.

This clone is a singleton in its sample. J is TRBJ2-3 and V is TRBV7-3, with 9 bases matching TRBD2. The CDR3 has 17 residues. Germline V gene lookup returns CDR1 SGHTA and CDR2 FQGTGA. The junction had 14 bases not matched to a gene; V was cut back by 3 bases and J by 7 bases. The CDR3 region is CASSFSPWRGGENTQYF. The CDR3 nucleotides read TGTGCCAGCAGCTTTTCCCCCTGGCGGGGGGGTGAAAATACGCAGTATTTT. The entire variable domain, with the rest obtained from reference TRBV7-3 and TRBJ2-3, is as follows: GAGVSQTPSNKVTEKGKYVELRCDPISGHTALYWYRQSLGQGPEFLIYFQGTGAADDSGLPNDRFFAVRPEGSVSTLKIQRTERGDSAVYLCASSFSPWRGGENTQYFGPGTRLTVL.

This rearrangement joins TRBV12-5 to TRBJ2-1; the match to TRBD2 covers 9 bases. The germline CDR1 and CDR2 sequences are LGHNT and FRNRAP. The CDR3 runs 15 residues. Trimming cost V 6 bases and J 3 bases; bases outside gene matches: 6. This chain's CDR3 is CASGQSGGLYNEQFF. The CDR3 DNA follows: TGTGCTAGTGGCCAAAGCGGGGGGCTCTACAATGAGCAGTTCTTC.

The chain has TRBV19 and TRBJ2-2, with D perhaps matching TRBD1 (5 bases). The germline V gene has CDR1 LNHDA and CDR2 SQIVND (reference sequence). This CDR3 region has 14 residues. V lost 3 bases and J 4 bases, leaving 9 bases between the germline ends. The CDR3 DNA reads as TGTGCCAGTAGTATCTTAGGGGCCACCGGGGAGCTGTTTTTT. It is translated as CASSILGATGELFF.

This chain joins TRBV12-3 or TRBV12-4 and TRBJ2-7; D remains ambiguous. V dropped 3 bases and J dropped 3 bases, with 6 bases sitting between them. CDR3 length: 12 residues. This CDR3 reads CASSFNIYEQYF. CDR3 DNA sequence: TGTGCCAGCAGTTTTAACATCTACGAGCAGTACTTC.

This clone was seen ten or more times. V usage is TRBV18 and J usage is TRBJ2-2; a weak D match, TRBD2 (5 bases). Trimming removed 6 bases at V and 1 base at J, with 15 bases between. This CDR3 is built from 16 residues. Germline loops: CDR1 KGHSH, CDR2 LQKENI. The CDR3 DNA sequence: TGTGCCAGCTCCGGCGGGTCGGCGCAGAACACCGGGGAGCTGTTTTTT. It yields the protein CASSGGSAQNTGELFF.

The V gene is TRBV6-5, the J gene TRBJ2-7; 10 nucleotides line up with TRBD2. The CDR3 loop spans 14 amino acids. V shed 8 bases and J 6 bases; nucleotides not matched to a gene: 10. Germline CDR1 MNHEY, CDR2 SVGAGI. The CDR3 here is CASGRSGGDTEQYF. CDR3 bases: TGTGCCAGCGGACGAAGCGGGGGGGATACCGAGCAGTACTTC.